This is a list of T cell receptor beta chains from one sample in a study of blood T cell repertoires in COVID-19. Only in-frame clones appear in the TCRdb table, and some are missing; sequencing was by immunoSEQ multiplex PCR. The sample includes approximately 400,000 clones, over 65% of them seen just once. Sequencing used peripheral blood. The source is a human donor with acute or convalescent COVID-19. The donor label of this sample is uncertain. The CDR3 runs from the conserved cysteine through the conserved F or W. Fields, in order: J gene, V gene, D gene, clone size, CDR3 protein, CDR3 DNA. D genes are given only for firm matches. For some rows the clone size is stated as once, few or many, or as a class when expanded; others skip it.

J gene: TRBJ1-5
V gene: TRBV10-2
D gene: -
clone size: -
CDR3 protein: CASGADRITSNQPQHF
CDR3 DNA: TGCGCCAGCGGAGCGGACAGAATAACTAGCAATCAGCCCCAGCATTTT

J gene: TRBJ1-2
V gene: TRBV6-5
D gene: -
clone size: -
CDR3 protein: CASRQAGDYGYTF
CDR3 DNA: TGTGCCAGCAGACAGGCGGGGGACTATGGCTACACCTTC

J gene: TRBJ1-3
V gene: TRBV28
D gene: TRBD1
clone size: -
CDR3 protein: CASRPTGTRNTIYF
CDR3 DNA: TGTGCCAGCAGACCGACAGGGACGCGAAACACCATATATTTT

J gene: TRBJ1-2
V gene: TRBV2
D gene: TRBD1
clone size: -
CDR3 protein: CASTYLRDSRLGYTF
CDR3 DNA: TGTGCCAGCACTTACCTCCGGGACAGTCGTCTTGGCTACACCTTC

J gene: TRBJ1-2
V gene: TRBV6-5
D gene: TRBD1
clone size: -
CDR3 protein: CASTRGQSFGYTF
CDR3 DNA: TGTGCCAGCACGCGGGGACAGTCTTTCGGCTACACCTTC

J gene: TRBJ1-3
V gene: TRBV5-1
D gene: -
clone size: -
CDR3 protein: CASSREPSGASGNTIYF
CDR3 DNA: TGCGCCAGCAGCCGTGAGCCATCTGGGGCCTCTGGAAACACCATATATTTT

J gene: TRBJ1-5
V gene: TRBV3-1/TRBV3-2
D gene: TRBD1
clone size: -
CDR3 protein: CASSLTGQGNQPQHF
CDR3 DNA: TGTGCCAGCAGCCTTACGGGACAGGGAAATCAGCCCCAGCATTTT

J gene: TRBJ2-2
V gene: TRBV10-3
D gene: -
clone size: -
CDR3 protein: CAIKGGLAADTGELFF
CDR3 DNA: TGTGCCATCAAGGGGGGTCTAGCGGCCGACACCGGGGAGCTGTTTTTT

J gene: TRBJ1-2
V gene: TRBV7-9
D gene: -
clone size: once
CDR3 protein: CASREADRGYGYTF
CDR3 DNA: TGTGCCAGCAGAGAAGCGGACAGAGGGTATGGCTACACCTTC

J gene: TRBJ2-5
V gene: TRBV27
D gene: TRBD2
clone size: -
CDR3 protein: CASSSGVTSGAETQYF
CDR3 DNA: TGTGCCAGCAGTTCGGGGGTGACTAGCGGGGCGGAGACCCAGTACTTC

J gene: TRBJ1-5
V gene: TRBV10-3
D gene: -
clone size: once
CDR3 protein: CAISAGIGNQPQHF
CDR3 DNA: TGTGCCATCAGTGCAGGGATTGGCAATCAGCCCCAGCATTTT

J gene: TRBJ2-3
V gene: TRBV5-1
D gene: TRBD2
clone size: -
CDR3 protein: CASSLAVGGGSWTDTQYF
CDR3 DNA: TGCGCCAGCAGCTTGGCCGTCGGCGGCGGGAGTTGGACAGATACGCAGTATTTT

J gene: TRBJ2-1
V gene: TRBV5-6
D gene: -
clone size: -
CDR3 protein: CASRWSGSPHYNEQFF
CDR3 DNA: TGTGCCAGTCGGTGGTCGGGGAGCCCCCATTACAATGAGCAGTTCTTC

J gene: TRBJ1-6
V gene: TRBV2
D gene: -
clone size: -
CDR3 protein: CASRGRDAHNSPLHF
CDR3 DNA: TGTGCCAGCAGGGGGAGGGACGCCCATAATTCACCCCTCCACTTT

J gene: TRBJ2-7
V gene: TRBV29-1
D gene: TRBD2
clone size: -
CDR3 protein: CSVARSNSGRAYEQYF
CDR3 DNA: TGCAGCGTGGCACGGTCGAATAGCGGGAGGGCTTACGAGCAGTACTTC

J gene: TRBJ1-6
V gene: TRBV30
D gene: TRBD1
clone size: -
CDR3 protein: CAWTPRGYGTGSNSPLHF
CDR3 DNA: TGTGCCTGGACCCCGAGGGGATACGGGACAGGGAGTAATTCACCCCTCCACTTT

J gene: TRBJ1-2
V gene: TRBV2
D gene: -
clone size: -
CDR3 protein: CASTHLQGQTNYGYTF
CDR3 DNA: TGTGCCAGCACCCATTTACAGGGTCAGACGAACTATGGCTACACCTTC

J gene: TRBJ1-5
V gene: TRBV19
D gene: TRBD1
clone size: -
CDR3 protein: CASSILGTVTNQPQHF
CDR3 DNA: TGTGCCAGTAGTATTTTGGGGACAGTAACTAATCAGCCCCAGCATTTT

J gene: TRBJ2-7
V gene: TRBV2
D gene: TRBD2
clone size: -
CDR3 protein: CASSERGGSGYEQYF
CDR3 DNA: TGTGCCAGCAGTGAAAGGGGCGGGAGTGGCTACGAGCAGTACTTC

J gene: TRBJ2-1
V gene: TRBV14
D gene: TRBD2
clone size: -
CDR3 protein: CASSQTLTSGRNNEQFF
CDR3 DNA: TGTGCCAGCAGCCAAACATTGACTAGCGGGAGGAACAATGAGCAGTTCTTC

J gene: TRBJ1-2
V gene: TRBV2
D gene: TRBD1
clone size: -
CDR3 protein: CASSERTGGMVYGYTF
CDR3 DNA: TGTGCCAGCAGTGAAAGGACAGGGGGCATGGTCTATGGCTACACCTTC

J gene: TRBJ2-1
V gene: TRBV7-2
D gene: -
clone size: few
CDR3 protein: CASSSRYSSYNEQFF
CDR3 DNA: TGTGCCAGCAGCTCCCGATACAGCTCCTACAATGAGCAGTTCTTC

J gene: TRBJ2-2
V gene: TRBV5-1
D gene: TRBD1
clone size: -
CDR3 protein: CASSAWGRQGNTGELFF
CDR3 DNA: TGCGCCAGCAGCGCGTGGGGGAGACAGGGGAACACCGGGGAGCTGTTTTTT

J gene: TRBJ2-1
V gene: TRBV19
D gene: -
clone size: -
CDR3 protein: CASSAYRAVGYNEQFF
CDR3 DNA: TGTGCCAGTAGTGCCTATCGAGCGGTTGGCTACAATGAGCAGTTCTTC

J gene: TRBJ1-3
V gene: TRBV18
D gene: -
clone size: -
CDR3 protein: CASSLVPHSIRETGSGNTIYF
CDR3 DNA: TGTGCCAGCTCACTCGTGCCCCATTCCATCCGGGAAACGGGTTCTGGAAACACCATATATTTT

J gene: TRBJ2-7
V gene: TRBV6-6
D gene: -
clone size: -
CDR3 protein: CASRAQGDRLQQYF
CDR3 DNA: TGTGCCAGCAGAGCACAGGGCGACAGACTCCAGCAGTACTTC

J gene: TRBJ2-7
V gene: TRBV28
D gene: TRBD1
clone size: -
CDR3 protein: CASIESGTGSYEQYF
CDR3 DNA: TGTGCCAGCATTGAGTCCGGGACAGGGTCCTACGAGCAGTACTTC

J gene: TRBJ2-3
V gene: TRBV6-5
D gene: -
clone size: -
CDR3 protein: CASSNTQVSTDTQYF
CDR3 DNA: TGTGCCAGCAGCAACACTCAGGTATCCACAGATACGCAGTATTTT

J gene: TRBJ2-3
V gene: TRBV29-1
D gene: -
clone size: -
CDR3 protein: CSVDRGWDTQYF
CDR3 DNA: TGCAGCGTTGACAGGGGATGGGATACGCAGTATTTT

J gene: TRBJ1-3
V gene: TRBV5-1
D gene: -
clone size: -
CDR3 protein: CASSLGLLGSGNTIYF
CDR3 DNA: TGCGCCAGCAGCTTGGGACTACTGGGCTCTGGAAACACCATATATTTT

J gene: TRBJ1-3
V gene: TRBV7-6
D gene: -
clone size: -
CDR3 protein: CASSTGQTRSGNTIYF
CDR3 DNA: TGTGCCAGCAGCACCGGACAGACACGCTCTGGAAACACCATATATTTT

J gene: TRBJ2-3
V gene: TRBV2
D gene: -
clone size: -
CDR3 protein: CASSGEGGPTDTQYF
CDR3 DNA: TGTGCCAGCAGTGGGGAGGGGGGACCCACAGATACGCAGTATTTT

J gene: TRBJ1-5
V gene: TRBV9
D gene: -
clone size: -
CDR3 protein: CASNRGGLNQPQHF
CDR3 DNA: TGTGCCAGCAATCGAGGAGGACTCAATCAGCCCCAGCATTTT

J gene: TRBJ2-5
V gene: TRBV7-8
D gene: TRBD2
clone size: -
CDR3 protein: CASRGLAGETQYF
CDR3 DNA: TGTGCCAGCAGGGGACTAGCGGGTGAGACCCAGTACTTC